The rows below give T cell receptor beta chains drawn from one sample of a study of CD4+ T cells in melanoma. Method: immunoSEQ multiplex PCR; TCRdb's copy keeps in-frame clones and lacks some. Of about 140,000 clones listed, roughly 91% are singletons. Receptors were obtained from a human donor with melanoma. Both conserved end residues are part of each CDR3.

J: TRBJ1-2; V: TRBV4-2; CDR3: CASSQGTGTVTYGYTF
J: TRBJ2-2; V: TRBV4-2; CDR3: CASKGRLAGGQNTGELFF
J: TRBJ1-1; V: TRBV25-1; CDR3: CASSDARQGDTEAFF
J: TRBJ2-3; V: TRBV13; CDR3: CASRDPSGGVHTQYF
J: TRBJ2-3; V: TRBV5-1; CDR3: CASSPTDTSSTDTQYF
J: TRBJ1-5; V: TRBV6-1; CDR3: CASKGSGTGGQPQHF
J: TRBJ2-5; V: TRBV5-1; CDR3: CASSLGGQGGRETQYF
J: TRBJ2-1; V: TRBV5-4; CDR3: CASSTPQGGLDNEQFF
J: TRBJ1-6; V: TRBV2; CDR3: CASSEVEVVSYNSPLHF
J: TRBJ2-2; V: TRBV7-8; CDR3: CASSLERDRSAGELFF
J: TRBJ2-1; V: TRBV15; CDR3: CATSSPGLAVQDEQFF
J: TRBJ2-7; V: TRBV4-1; CDR3: CASSQGRTASYEQYF
J: TRBJ2-7; V: TRBV6-1; CDR3: CASSTRGVYEQYF
J: TRBJ1-1; V: TRBV7-9; CDR3: CASSLAISAAFF
J: TRBJ2-1; V: TRBV21-1; CDR3: CASSPATSGGADCSEQFF
J: TRBJ2-5; V: TRBV5-6; CDR3: CASSLLAGAQETQYF
J: TRBJ1-2; V: TRBV2; CDR3: CASTEGAASGYTF
J: TRBJ2-2; V: TRBV7-9; CDR3: CASSSAWGRGAANTGELFF
J: TRBJ2-2; V: TRBV7-3; CDR3: CASSPQGVGELFF
J: TRBJ1-1; V: TRBV18; CDR3: CASSPGGRNTEAFF
J: TRBJ1-1; V: TRBV30; CDR3: CAWSQTGAMGTEAFF
J: TRBJ2-2; V: TRBV7-9; CDR3: CASSPGQPNTGELFF
J: TRBJ2-3; V: TRBV7-3; CDR3: CASSLRGRGGWRSTDTQYF
J: TRBJ2-7; V: TRBV6-5; CDR3: CASRGTGYEQYF
J: TRBJ2-7; V: TRBV11-2; CDR3: CASSAIRGGNYEQYF
J: TRBJ1-2; V: TRBV7-9; CDR3: CASSKGQGFDGYTF
J: TRBJ2-5; V: TRBV4-1; CDR3: CASSRGEGRETQYF
J: TRBJ1-5; V: TRBV19; CDR3: CASSLVGTNQPQHF
J: TRBJ2-2; V: TRBV11-1; CDR3: CASSAPDRENTGELFF
J: TRBJ2-5; V: TRBV7-9; CDR3: CASSAGLDQETQYF
J: TRBJ2-7; V: TRBV5-8; CDR3: CASSLVGPLGEQYF
J: TRBJ2-3; V: TRBV7-2; CDR3: CASSWIKDTQYF
J: TRBJ2-6; V: TRBV5-6; CDR3: CASSPTTGANVLTF
J: TRBJ1-2; V: TRBV5-1; CDR3: CASSLLGGYGYTF
J: TRBJ1-6; V: TRBV10-1; CDR3: CARPGQGPPLHF
J: TRBJ2-6; V: TRBV12-5; CDR3: CASGFLGSSGANVLTF
J: TRBJ1-2; V: TRBV4-1; CDR3: CASSQTQTDPYYGYTF
J: TRBJ1-1; V: TRBV5-1; CDR3: CASSLGQGGTEAFF
J: TRBJ2-5; V: TRBV7-6; CDR3: CASSLRTSGGRYQETQYF
J: TRBJ2-1; V: TRBV9; CDR3: CASSVDIAGDFHPYNEQFF
J: TRBJ1-3; V: TRBV10-1; CDR3: CASSESGRAGNTIYF
J: TRBJ2-3; V: TRBV9; CDR3: CASSPRGGATDTQYF
J: TRBJ2-2; V: TRBV6-1; CDR3: CASSVRQRSTGELFF
J: TRBJ2-1; V: TRBV5-1; CDR3: CASSQQDFYNEQFF
J: TRBJ2-3; V: TRBV9; CDR3: CASSVAGRGGTDTQYF
J: TRBJ2-1; V: TRBV7-9; CDR3: CASSSDWENEQFF
J: TRBJ2-6; V: TRBV18; CDR3: CASSPLGISGANVLTF
J: TRBJ2-7; V: TRBV6-5; CDR3: CASRPVQGTYEQYF
J: TRBJ1-6; V: TRBV27; CDR3: CAGGQSPLHF
J: TRBJ2-7; V: TRBV6-5; CDR3: CASSSPGLAGSYEQYF
J: TRBJ1-4; V: TRBV18; CDR3: CASAGDWDEKLFF
J: TRBJ1-2; V: TRBV2; CDR3: CASSGPPAYGYTF
J: TRBJ2-5; V: TRBV5-1; CDR3: CASSLSGGTAETQYF
J: TRBJ1-2; V: TRBV4-1; CDR3: CASSQDRSAKSGYTF
J: TRBJ2-2; V: TRBV6-5; CDR3: CASSYYRLVNTGELFF
J: TRBJ1-5; V: TRBV2; CDR3: CASRGQGGQPQHF
J: TRBJ2-7; V: TRBV5-1; CDR3: CASRQGLSSYEQYF
J: TRBJ2-5; V: TRBV7-9; CDR3: CASSQLTGEMIRDQYF
J: TRBJ2-7; V: TRBV25-1; CDR3: CASSAVYEQYF